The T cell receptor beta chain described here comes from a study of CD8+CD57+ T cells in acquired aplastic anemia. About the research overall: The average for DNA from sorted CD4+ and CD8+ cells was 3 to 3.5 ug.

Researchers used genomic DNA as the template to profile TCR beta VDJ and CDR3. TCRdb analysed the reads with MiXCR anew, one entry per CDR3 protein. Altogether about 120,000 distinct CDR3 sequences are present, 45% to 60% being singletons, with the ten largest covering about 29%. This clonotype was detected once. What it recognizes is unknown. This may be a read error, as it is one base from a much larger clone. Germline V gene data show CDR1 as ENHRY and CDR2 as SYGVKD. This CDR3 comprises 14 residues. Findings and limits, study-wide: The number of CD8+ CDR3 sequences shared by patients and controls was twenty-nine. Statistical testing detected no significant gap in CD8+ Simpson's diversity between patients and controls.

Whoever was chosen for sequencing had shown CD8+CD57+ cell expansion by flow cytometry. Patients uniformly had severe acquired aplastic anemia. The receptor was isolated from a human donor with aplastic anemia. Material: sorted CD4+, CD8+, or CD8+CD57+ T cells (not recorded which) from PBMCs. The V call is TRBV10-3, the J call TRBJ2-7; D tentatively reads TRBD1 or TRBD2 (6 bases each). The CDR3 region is CASSGGTPCYEQYF. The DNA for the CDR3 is TGTGCCAGCAGTGGCGGGACACCCTGCTACGAGCAGTACTTC.